This T cell receptor beta chain was documented in a study of immune characterization of retroperitoneal liposarcoma. The table lists this clonotype with a few counts. Trimming stripped 0 bases from V and 13 bases from J, with 19 bases between. CDR3 length: 15 residues. The V gene's germline CDR1 is MGHRA and CDR2 YSYEKL. Each CDR3 protein is one row after TCRdb ran MiXCR on the PCR reads. This table holds roughly 9,800 distinct CDR3 sequences, around 30% found once. This receptor was obtained from a male donor with retroperitoneal liposarcoma. This rearrangement joins TRBV4-1 to TRBJ2-4, with unresolved D. What was sequenced was tumor tissue. The CDR3 protein is CASSQDAPAYNEQYF. CDR3 DNA sequence: TGCGCCAGCAGCCAAGATGCACCCGCATACAATGAGCAGTACTTC.